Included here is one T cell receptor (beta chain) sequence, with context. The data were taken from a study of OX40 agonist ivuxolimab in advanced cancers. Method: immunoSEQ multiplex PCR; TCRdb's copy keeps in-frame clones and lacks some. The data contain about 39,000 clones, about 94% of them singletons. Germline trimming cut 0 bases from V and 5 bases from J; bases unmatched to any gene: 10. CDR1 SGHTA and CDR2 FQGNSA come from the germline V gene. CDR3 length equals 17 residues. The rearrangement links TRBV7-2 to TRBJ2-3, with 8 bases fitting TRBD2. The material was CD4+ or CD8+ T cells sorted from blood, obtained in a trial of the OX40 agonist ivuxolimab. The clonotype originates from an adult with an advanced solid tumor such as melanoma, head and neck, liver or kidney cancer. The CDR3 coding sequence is TGTGCCAGCAGCTTAGCGCCTTCGGGAGGGCCGGAAGATACGCAGTATTTT. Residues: CASSLAPSGGPEDTQYF.